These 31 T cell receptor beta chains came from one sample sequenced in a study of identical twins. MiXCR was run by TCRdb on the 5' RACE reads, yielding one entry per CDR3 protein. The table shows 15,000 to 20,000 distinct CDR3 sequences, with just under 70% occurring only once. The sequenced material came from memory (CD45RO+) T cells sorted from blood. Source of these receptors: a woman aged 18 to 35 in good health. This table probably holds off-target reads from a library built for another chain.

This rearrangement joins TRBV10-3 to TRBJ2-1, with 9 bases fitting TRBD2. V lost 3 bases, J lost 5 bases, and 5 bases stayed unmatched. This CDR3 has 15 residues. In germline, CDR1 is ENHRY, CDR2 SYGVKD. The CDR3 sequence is CAISDVTSGNNEQFF. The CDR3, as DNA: TGTGCCATCAGTGATGTGACTAGCGGAAACAATGAGCAGTTCTTC.

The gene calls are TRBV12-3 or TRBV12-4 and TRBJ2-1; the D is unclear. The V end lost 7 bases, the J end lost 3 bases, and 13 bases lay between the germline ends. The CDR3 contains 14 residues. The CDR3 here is CASMRSANYNEQFF. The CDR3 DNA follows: TGTGCCAGCATGAGGAGCGCAAACTACAATGAGCAGTTCTTC.

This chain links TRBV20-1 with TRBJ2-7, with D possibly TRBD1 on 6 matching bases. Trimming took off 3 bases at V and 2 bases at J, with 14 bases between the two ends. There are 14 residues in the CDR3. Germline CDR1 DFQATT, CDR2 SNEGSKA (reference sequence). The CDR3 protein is CSARGPGATYEQYF. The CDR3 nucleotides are TGCAGTGCTAGGGGCCCAGGGGCAACCTACGAGCAGTACTTC.

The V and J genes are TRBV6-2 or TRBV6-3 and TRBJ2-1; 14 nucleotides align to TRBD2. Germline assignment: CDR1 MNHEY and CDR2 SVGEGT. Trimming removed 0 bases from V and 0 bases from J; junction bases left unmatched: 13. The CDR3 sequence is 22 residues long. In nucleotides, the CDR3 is TGTGCCAGCAGTTACTCTGGGTTGCGGACTAGCGGGAGGCCCCCCTCCTACAATGAGCAGTTCTTC. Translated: CASSYSGLRTSGRPPSYNEQFF.

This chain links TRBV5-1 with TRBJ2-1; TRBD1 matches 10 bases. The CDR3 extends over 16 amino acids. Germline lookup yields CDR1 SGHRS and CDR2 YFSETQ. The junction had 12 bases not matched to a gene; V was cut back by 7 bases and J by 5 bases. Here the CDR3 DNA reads TGCGCCAGCTTCCTCTATGGGACAGGGGTCGACAATGAGCAGTTCTTC. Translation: CASFLYGTGVDNEQFF. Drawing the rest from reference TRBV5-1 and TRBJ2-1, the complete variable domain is KAGVTQTPRYLIKTRGQQVTLSCSPISGHRSVSWYQQTPGQGLQFLFEYFSETQRNKGNFPGRFSGRQFSNSRSEMNVSTLELGDSALYLCASFLYGTGVDNEQFFGPGTRLTVL.

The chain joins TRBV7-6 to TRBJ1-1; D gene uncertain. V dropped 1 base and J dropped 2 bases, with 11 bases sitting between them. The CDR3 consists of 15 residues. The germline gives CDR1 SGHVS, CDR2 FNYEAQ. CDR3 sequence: CASSLGQVVNTEAFF. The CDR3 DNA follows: TGTGCCAGCAGCTTAGGGCAGGTTGTAAACACTGAAGCTTTCTTT.

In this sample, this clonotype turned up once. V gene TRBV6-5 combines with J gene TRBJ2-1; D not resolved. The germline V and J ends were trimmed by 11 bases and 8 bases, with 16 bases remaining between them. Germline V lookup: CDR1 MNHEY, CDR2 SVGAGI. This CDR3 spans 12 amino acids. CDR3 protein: CAPATSPHEQFF. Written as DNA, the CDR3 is TGTGCCCCAGCAACATCCCCCCATGAGCAGTTCTTC.

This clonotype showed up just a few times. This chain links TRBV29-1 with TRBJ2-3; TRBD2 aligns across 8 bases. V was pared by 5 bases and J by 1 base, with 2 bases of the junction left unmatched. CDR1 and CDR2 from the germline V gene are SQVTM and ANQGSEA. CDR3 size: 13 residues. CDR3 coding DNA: TGCAGCGTTTCAGCGGGAGGCACAGATACGCAGTATTTT. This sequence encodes CSVSAGGTDTQYF.

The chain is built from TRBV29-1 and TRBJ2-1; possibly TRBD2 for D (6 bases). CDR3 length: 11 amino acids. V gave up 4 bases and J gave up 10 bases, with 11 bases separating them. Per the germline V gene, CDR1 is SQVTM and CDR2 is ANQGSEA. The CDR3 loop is CSVGTTVEQFF. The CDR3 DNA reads TGCAGCGTTGGGACTACAGTCGAGCAGTTCTTC.

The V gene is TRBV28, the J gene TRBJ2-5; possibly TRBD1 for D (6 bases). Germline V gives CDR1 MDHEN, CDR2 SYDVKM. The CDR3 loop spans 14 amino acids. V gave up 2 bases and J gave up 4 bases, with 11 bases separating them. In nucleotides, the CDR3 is TGTGCCAGCAGTTTAGGGGGCTTGAGAGAGACCCAGTACTTC. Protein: CASSLGGLRETQYF.

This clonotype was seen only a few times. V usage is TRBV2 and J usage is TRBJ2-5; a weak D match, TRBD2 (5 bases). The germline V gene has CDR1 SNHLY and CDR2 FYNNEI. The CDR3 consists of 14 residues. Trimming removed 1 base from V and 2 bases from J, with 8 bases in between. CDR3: CASSEVGVQETQYF. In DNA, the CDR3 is TGTGCCAGCAGTGAAGTCGGGGTTCAAGAGACCCAGTACTTC. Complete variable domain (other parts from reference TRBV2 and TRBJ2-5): EPEVTQTPSHQVTQMGQEVILRCVPISNHLYFYWYRQILGQKVEFLVSFYNNEISEKSEIFDDQFSVERPDGSNFTLKIRSTKLEDSAMYFCASSEVGVQETQYFGPGTRLLVL.

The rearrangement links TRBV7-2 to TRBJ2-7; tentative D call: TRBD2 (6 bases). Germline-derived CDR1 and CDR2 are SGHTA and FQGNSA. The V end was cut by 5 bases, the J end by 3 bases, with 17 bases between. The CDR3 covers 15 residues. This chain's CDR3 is CASSQPGPGVYEQYF. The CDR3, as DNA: TGTGCCAGCAGCCAACCCGGGCCGGGGGTCTACGAGCAGTACTTC.

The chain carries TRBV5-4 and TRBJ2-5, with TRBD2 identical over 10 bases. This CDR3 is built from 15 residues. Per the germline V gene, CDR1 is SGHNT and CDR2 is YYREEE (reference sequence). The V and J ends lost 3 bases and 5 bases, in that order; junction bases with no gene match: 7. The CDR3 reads CASSSSSGSRETQYF. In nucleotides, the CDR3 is TGTGCCAGCAGCTCCTCTAGCGGGAGCCGGGAGACCCAGTACTTC. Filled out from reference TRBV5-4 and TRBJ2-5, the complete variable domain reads ETGVTQSPTHLIKTRGQQVTLRCSSQSGHNTVSWYQQALGQGPQFIFQYYREEENGRGNFPPRFSGLQFPNYSSELNVNALELDDSALYLCASSSSSGSRETQYFGPGTRLLVL.

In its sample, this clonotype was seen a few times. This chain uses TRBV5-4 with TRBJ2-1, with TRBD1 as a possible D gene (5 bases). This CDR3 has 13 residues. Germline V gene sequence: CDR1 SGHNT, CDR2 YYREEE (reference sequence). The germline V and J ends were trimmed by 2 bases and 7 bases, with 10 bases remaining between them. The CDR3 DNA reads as TGTGCCAGCAGCTTCCAGGGAAGGAATGAGCAGTTCTTC. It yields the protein CASSFQGRNEQFF.

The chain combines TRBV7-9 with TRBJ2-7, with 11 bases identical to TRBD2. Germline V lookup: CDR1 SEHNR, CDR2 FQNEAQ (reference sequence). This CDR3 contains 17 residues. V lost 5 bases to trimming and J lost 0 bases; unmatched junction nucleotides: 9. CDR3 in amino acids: CASSRGLAGVSSYEQYF. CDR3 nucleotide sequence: TGTGCCAGCAGCCGCGGACTAGCGGGTGTTAGCTCCTACGAGCAGTACTTC.

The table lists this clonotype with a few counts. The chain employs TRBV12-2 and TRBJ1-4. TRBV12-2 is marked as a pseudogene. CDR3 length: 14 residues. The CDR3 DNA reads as TGTGCAAGTCGCCCCTCAGCAGGCGGGGAAAAACTGTTTTTT. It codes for CASRPSAGGEKLFF.

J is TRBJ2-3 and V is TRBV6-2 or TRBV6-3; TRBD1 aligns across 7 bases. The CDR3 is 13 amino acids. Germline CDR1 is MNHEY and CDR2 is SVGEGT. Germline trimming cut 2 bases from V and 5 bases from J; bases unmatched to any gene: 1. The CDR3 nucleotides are TGTGCCAGCAGTTACCCAGGGGGAGATACGCAGTATTTT. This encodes CASSYPGGDTQYF.

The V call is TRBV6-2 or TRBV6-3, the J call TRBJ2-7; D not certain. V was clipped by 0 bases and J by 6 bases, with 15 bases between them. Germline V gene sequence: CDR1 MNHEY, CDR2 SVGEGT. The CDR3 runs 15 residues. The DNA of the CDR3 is TGTGCCAGCAGTTACTCCCAGGTGGGATTCAGCGAGCAGTACTTC. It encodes CASSYSQVGFSEQYF.

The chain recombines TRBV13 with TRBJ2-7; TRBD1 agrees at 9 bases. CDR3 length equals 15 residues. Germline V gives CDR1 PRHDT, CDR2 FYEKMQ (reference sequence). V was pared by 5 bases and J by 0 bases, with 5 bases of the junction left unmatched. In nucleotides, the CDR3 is TGTGCCAGCAGCACCGACAGGGGGGACTCCTACGAGCAGTACTTC. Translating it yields CASSTDRGDSYEQYF.

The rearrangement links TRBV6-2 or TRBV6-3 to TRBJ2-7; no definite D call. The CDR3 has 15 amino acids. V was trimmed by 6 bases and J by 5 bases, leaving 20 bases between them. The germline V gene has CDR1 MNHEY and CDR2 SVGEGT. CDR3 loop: CASRLSGSPNHEQYF. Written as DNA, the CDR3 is TGTGCCAGCAGACTAAGTGGTAGCCCGAACCACGAGCAGTACTTC.

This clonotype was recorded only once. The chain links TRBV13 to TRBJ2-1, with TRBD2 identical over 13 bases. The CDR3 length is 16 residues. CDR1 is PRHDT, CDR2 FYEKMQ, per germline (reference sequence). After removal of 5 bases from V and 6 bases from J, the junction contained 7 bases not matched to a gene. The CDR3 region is CASSLLGLAGVNEQFF. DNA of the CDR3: TGTGCCAGCAGCCTCCTCGGACTAGCGGGGGTCAATGAGCAGTTCTTC. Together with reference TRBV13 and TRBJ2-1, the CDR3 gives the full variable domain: AAGVIQSPRHLIKEKRETATLKCYPIPRHDTVYWYQQGPGQDPQFLISFYEKMQSDKGSIPDRFSAQQFSDYHSELNMSSLELGDSALYFCASSLLGLAGVNEQFFGPGTRLTVL.

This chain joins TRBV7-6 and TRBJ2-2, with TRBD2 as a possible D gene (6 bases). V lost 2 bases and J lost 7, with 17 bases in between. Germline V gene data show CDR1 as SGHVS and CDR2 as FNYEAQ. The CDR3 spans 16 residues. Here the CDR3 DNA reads TGTGCCAGCAGCTTATCTTTCGGGAGTGCGGGCGGGGAGCTGTTTTTT. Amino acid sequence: CASSLSFGSAGGELFF.

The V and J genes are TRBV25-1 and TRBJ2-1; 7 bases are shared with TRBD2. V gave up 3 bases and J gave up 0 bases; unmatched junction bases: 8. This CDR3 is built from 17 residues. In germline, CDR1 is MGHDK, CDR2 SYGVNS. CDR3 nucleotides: TGTGCCAGCAGTGATTTAGCGGGTAAGAGCTCCTACAATGAGCAGTTCTTC. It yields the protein CASSDLAGKSSYNEQFF.

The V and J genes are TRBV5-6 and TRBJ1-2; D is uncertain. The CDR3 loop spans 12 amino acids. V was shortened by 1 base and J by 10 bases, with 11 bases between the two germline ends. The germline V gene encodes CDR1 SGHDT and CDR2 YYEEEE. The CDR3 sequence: CASSLWSAYYTF. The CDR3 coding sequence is TGTGCCAGCAGCTTGTGGTCGGCCTACTACACCTTC.

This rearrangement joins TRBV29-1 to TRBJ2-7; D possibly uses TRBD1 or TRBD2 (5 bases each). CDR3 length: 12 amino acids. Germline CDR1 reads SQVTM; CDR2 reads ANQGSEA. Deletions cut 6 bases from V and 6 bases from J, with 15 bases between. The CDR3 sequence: CSVRGTVGEQYF. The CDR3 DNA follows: TGCAGCGTCAGAGGGACCGTCGGCGAGCAGTACTTC.

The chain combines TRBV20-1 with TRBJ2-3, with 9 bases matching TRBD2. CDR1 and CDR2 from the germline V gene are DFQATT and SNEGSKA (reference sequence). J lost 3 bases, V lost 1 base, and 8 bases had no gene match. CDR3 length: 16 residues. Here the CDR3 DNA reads TGCAGTGCTAGAGCCTATAGCGGGAGAGTAACAGATACGCAGTATTTT. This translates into CSARAYSGRVTDTQYF.

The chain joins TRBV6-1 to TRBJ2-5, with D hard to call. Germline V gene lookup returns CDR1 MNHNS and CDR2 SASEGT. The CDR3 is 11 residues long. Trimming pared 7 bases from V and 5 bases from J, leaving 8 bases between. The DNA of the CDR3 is TGTGCCAGCACCCTCGGGGAGACCCAGTACTTC. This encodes CASTLGETQYF.

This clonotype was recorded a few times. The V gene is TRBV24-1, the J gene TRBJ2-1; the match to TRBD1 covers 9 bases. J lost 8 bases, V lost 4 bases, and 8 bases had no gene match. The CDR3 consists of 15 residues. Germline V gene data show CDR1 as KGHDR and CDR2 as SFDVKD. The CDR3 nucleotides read TGTGCCACCAGTGAATCCGGGACAGGGAGGGATGAGCAGTTCTTC. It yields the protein CATSESGTGRDEQFF.

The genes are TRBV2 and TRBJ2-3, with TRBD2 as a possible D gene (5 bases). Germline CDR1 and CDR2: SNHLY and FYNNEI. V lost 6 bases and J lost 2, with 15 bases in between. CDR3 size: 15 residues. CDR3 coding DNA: TGTGCCAGCAGGGGTGGCGGAGGACCCACAGATACGCAGTATTTT. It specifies CASRGGGGPTDTQYF.

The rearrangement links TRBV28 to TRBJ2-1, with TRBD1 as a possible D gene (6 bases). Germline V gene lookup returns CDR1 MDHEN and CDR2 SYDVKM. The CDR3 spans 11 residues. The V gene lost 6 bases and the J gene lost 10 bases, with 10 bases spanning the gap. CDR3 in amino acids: CASSTTGEQFF. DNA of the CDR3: TGTGCCAGCAGCACCACAGGGGAGCAGTTCTTC.

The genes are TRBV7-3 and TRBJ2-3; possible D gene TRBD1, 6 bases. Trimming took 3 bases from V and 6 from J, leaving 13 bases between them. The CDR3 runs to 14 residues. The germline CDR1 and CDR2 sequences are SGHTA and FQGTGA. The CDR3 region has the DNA TGTGCCAGCAGCTTGGGACACGAAGCGGATACGCAGTATTTT. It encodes CASSLGHEADTQYF.